This T cell receptor (beta chain) was captured in a study of CD8+ T cells in alopecia areata. Study-wide background: Treated patients took oral tofacitinib at 5 to 10 mg twice daily.

Treatment noted: oral pan-JAK inhibitor, 5-10 mg twice daily. Alopecia areata patients provided lesional scalp punch biopsies and peripheral blood, both collected for the study. As for this clone: Its antigen is not identified. At one end, the junction sequence differs from germline, possibly due to a read error.

The CDR3 contains 14 residues. The germline V gene has CDR1 SGHDT and CDR2 YYEEEE. In each case, RNA was isolated and then reverse transcribed into cDNA as the sequencing template. TCRdb's copy holds only in-frame clones and misses some; the assay was immunoSEQ multiplex PCR. Altogether about 300,000 clones are present, nearly 60% being singletons, with the ten largest covering approximately 1.8%. Notes on the study in general: When scalp samples are sequenced, resident alphabeta T cells of normal skin are also captured.

This sequence joins TRBV5-6 and TRBJ2-5; D not certain. The origin of this receptor is a human donor with alopecia areata. Material: CD4+ T cells sorted from blood, obtained at week 24, from a patient treated with tofacitinib. In DNA form, the CDR3 reads TGTGCCAGCAGGTTGGTTGGCAGTCAAGAGACCCAGTACTTC. The encoded protein is CASRLVGSQETQYF.